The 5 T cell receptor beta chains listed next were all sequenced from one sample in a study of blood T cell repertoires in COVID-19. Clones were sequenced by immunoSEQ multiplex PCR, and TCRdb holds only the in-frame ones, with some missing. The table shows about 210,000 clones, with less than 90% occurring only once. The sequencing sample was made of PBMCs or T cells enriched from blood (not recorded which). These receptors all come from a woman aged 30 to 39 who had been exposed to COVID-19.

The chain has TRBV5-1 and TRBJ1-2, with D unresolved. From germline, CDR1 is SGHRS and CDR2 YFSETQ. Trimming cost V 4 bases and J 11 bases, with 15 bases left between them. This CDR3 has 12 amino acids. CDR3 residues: CASSPQEGWYTF. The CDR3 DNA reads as TGCGCCAGCAGCCCCCAGGAGGGCTGGTACACCTTC.

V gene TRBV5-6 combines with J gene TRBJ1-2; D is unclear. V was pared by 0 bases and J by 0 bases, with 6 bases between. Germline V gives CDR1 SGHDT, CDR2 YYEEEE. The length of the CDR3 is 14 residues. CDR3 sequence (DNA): TGTGCCAGCAGCTTGGAGAGAGCTAACTATGGCTACACCTTC. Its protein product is CASSLERANYGYTF.

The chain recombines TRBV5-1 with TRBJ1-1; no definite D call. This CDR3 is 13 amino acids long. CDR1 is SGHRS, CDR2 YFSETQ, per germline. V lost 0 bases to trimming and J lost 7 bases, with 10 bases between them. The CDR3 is CASSLVAEREAFF. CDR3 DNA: TGCGCCAGCAGCTTGGTAGCAGAACGTGAAGCTTTCTTT.

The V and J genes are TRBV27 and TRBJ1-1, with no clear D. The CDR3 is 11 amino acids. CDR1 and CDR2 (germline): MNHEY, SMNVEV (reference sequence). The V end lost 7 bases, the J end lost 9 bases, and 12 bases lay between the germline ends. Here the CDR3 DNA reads TGTGCCAGCACGGAAGGCGGCCAAGCTTTCTTT. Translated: CASTEGGQAFF.

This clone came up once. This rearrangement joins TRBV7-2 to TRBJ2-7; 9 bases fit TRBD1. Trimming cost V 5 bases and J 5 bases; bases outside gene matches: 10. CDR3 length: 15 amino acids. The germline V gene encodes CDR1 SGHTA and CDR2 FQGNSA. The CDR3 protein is CASSPNRDREHEQYF. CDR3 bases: TGTGCCAGCAGCCCAAACCGGGACAGGGAACACGAGCAGTACTTC.